The clone carrying this T cell receptor (beta chain) appeared once. The antigen is unknown. Assay used: immunoSEQ multiplex PCR; TCRdb lists only in-frame clones, some missing. The repertoire holds 120,000 or so clones, approximately 90% seen once, with about 4% in the top ten. These data come from a study of T cell responses to AZD1222 COVID-19 vaccine. General study findings and limits: It should be noted that donors were predominantly white British and more often female, and clonal diversity was possibly underestimated. Spike regions recognized by vaccine-associated CD4 TCRs spanned the protein, led by 160-218 and 743-854. The reported proportion of spike-specific TCRs targeting unmutated variant regions was nearly half.

The CDR3 runs to 13 residues. Germline V CDR1 and CDR2: MNHNS, SASEGT. Between the trimmed V and J ends, which lost 2 bases and 4 bases, there was a span of 8 bases. The source is an adult who received the AZD1222 COVID-19 vaccine. This sequence joins TRBV6-1 and TRBJ1-1, with D unclear. The sample consisted of peripheral blood, taken 28 days after the second AZD1222 dose. The CDR3 DNA reads TGTGCCAGCAGTGAAACCCATGGCACTGAAGCTTTCTTT. Protein product: CASSETHGTEAFF.